These T cell receptor beta chains were read from a single sample in a study of cytomegalovirus exposure and HLA in healthy donors. Measured with immunoSEQ multiplex PCR; TCRdb has only the in-frame clones, and not every one. This table has tens of thousands of clones, 65% to 85% appearing once. Input material: PBMCs. The receptors were sampled from a woman aged 30 to 39 in good health and CMV-seropositive. CDR3s include the opening cysteine and the closing phenylalanine or tryptophan.

j_gene | v_gene | CDR3aa
TRBJ2-1 | TRBV10-3 | CAISEVSSGRANNEQFF
TRBJ2-2 | TRBV11-2 | CASSLEGGLAGVFNTGELFF
TRBJ1-4 | TRBV5-3 | CARSLEERNEKLFF
TRBJ2-7 | TRBV18 | CASSSDDWGGISYEQYF
TRBJ2-1 | TRBV7-3 | CASSSWTSGGANPEQFF
TRBJ1-1 | TRBV6-6 | CASSYLQGGNTEAFF
TRBJ2-1 | TRBV11-3 | CASSLDAGNEQFF
TRBJ2-1 | TRBV5-8 | CASSHPGTSGSSYNEQFF
TRBJ2-1 | TRBV29-1 | CSATTSGSYNEQFF
TRBJ2-5 | TRBV7-8 | CASRNASGGWETQYF
TRBJ1-4 | TRBV5-1 | CASSQQVNEKLFF
TRBJ2-2 | TRBV28 | CASSTHNSGGAFTGELFF
TRBJ2-7 | TRBV6-5 | CASSPWTSGDYEQYF
TRBJ2-1 | TRBV30 | CAWSGLAGGIGKQFF
TRBJ2-7 | TRBV5-6 | CASSLVSASGSYEQYF
TRBJ2-3 | TRBV19 | CASTHGGGEDTQYF
TRBJ2-6 | TRBV4-1 | CASSQDMGVGANVLPF
TRBJ2-2 | TRBV4-1 | CASSPDTGELFF
TRBJ2-2 | TRBV29-1 | CSVEVADINTGELFF
TRBJ2-7 | TRBV19 | CASSIPGVKRGEQYF
TRBJ2-3 | TRBV5-5 | CASSGSGGATDTQYF
TRBJ1-5 | TRBV19 | CASSINGDQPQHF
TRBJ1-5 | TRBV7-9 | CASSLTGGAGQPQHF
TRBJ2-5 | TRBV9 | CASSVEGLAEETQYF
TRBJ1-2 | TRBV30 | CAWSKDLNYGYTF
TRBJ1-1 | TRBV4-2 | CASSVTENTEAFF
TRBJ2-2 | TRBV29-1 | CSASLAEGGTGELFF
TRBJ1-4 | TRBV7-8 | CASRDRSGVDTQGKLFF
TRBJ2-3 | TRBV7-9 | CASSFYSGGSSSTDTQYF
TRBJ1-2 | TRBV6-4 | CASSEWTGDSYGYTF
TRBJ2-1 | TRBV30 | CAWSHGVGGASEQFF
TRBJ1-4 | TRBV7-8 | CASSSGQGQGEKLFF
TRBJ2-2 | TRBV10-1 | CASRVAGDPENLNTGELFF
TRBJ1-4 | TRBV4-1 | CASSLRGGAPNEKLFF
TRBJ1-2 | TRBV5-4 | CASSSYRDRGYSGYTF
TRBJ1-6 | TRBV4-1 | CASSQGPGGASPLHF
TRBJ2-7 | TRBV6-1 | CASSNYGEPYEQYF
TRBJ2-5 | TRBV14 | CASSQAGTPNNQYF
TRBJ2-3 | TRBV11-2 | CASSSGQGDLRDTQYF
TRBJ1-2 | TRBV7-3 | CASSLYRSSGYTF
TRBJ2-1 | TRBV19 | CASTLGGAGSSYNEQFF
TRBJ1-4 | TRBV4-1 | CASSQRGGGTNEKLFF
TRBJ1-2 | TRBV6-1 | CASTNGYTDGYTF
TRBJ1-6 | TRBV5-6 | CASSLEGGDSPLHF
TRBJ2-1 | TRBV10-3 | CAISESTGWEQFF
TRBJ2-7 | TRBV5-1 | CASSLGGYRVNEQYF
TRBJ2-6 | TRBV5-6 | CASSSISGANVLTF
TRBJ1-2 | TRBV6-5 | CASRMTGLEVGYTF
TRBJ2-3 | TRBV6-4 | CASSATGTGGLGTDTQYF
TRBJ1-2 | TRBV27 | CASSSIYGTPSFNYGYTF
TRBJ1-2 | TRBV2 | CAATGGSNYGYTF
TRBJ1-5 | TRBV7-8 | CASSPGTGAYQPQHF
. | TRBV28 | CASRGQGASYEQYF
TRBJ2-2 | TRBV11-2 | CASSPPRGSGELFF
TRBJ1-5 | TRBV7-2 | CASSSGVFGNQPQHF
TRBJ2-7 | TRBV9 | CASSVGGLLSYEQYF
TRBJ2-3 | TRBV7-8 | CASSRSGRQYF
TRBJ1-5 | TRBV5-6 | CASSLRGQGAMSQHF
TRBJ2-1 | TRBV6-5 | CASSGTSGSEQFF